These 16 T cell receptor beta chains originate from one sample sequenced in a study of OX40 agonist ivuxolimab in advanced cancers. The protocol was immunoSEQ multiplex PCR, while the TCRdb copy is restricted to in-frame clones and leaves out a portion. The sample has under 95,000 clones, about nine tenths seen once. The input for sequencing was CD4+ or CD8+ T cells sorted from blood, taken in a trial of the OX40 agonist ivuxolimab. The receptors derive from an adult with an advanced solid tumor such as melanoma, head and neck, liver or kidney cancer.

The CDR3 region has the DNA TGTGCCACCAGCAGAGACCCGCTTGAGACCCAGTACTTC. Amino acids: CATSRDPLETQYF. The J gene is TRBJ2-5, the V gene TRBV15; no firm D call. The CDR3 sequence is 13 residues long. V was pared by 0 bases and J by 5 bases, with 7 bases between. Germline-derived CDR1 and CDR2 are LNHNV and YYDKDF (reference sequence).

The V call is TRBV27, the J call TRBJ2-3; the D is unclear. Germline lookup yields CDR1 MNHEY and CDR2 SMNVEV (reference sequence). CDR3 length: 14 residues. Deletions cut 3 bases from V and 0 bases from J, with 7 bases between. The CDR3 sequence is CASSFIGSTDTQYF. CDR3 in DNA: TGTGCCAGCAGTTTCATCGGAAGCACAGATACGCAGTATTTT.

V and J are TRBV19 and TRBJ1-1, with D tentatively TRBD1 (5 bases). CDR1 LNHDA and CDR2 SQIVND come from the germline V gene (reference sequence). V was shortened by 7 bases and J by 1 base, with 10 bases between the two germline ends. This CDR3 spans 13 amino acids. The CDR3 sequence is CASIAGRNTEAFF. In DNA, the CDR3 is TGTGCCAGTATCGCAGGGCGGAACACTGAAGCTTTCTTT. The whole variable domain, filled in from reference TRBV19 and TRBJ1-1, reads DGGITQSPKYLFRKEGQNVTLSCEQNLNHDAMYWYRQDPGQGLRLIYYSQIVNDFQKGDIAEGYSVSREKKESFPLTVTSAQKNPTAFYLCASIAGRNTEAFFGQGTRLTVV.

The chain has TRBV5-4 and TRBJ1-2, with 7 bases fitting TRBD1. The CDR3 has 12 amino acids. The V gene end was trimmed by 4 bases and the J gene end by 4 bases; junction bases not matched to a gene: 1. Germline lookup yields CDR1 SGHNT and CDR2 YYREEE (reference sequence). CDR3 nucleotides: TGTGCCAGCAGCCCAGGGGGCTATGGCTACACCTTC. This gives the protein CASSPGGYGYTF.

This chain uses TRBV5-6 with TRBJ2-3, with 8 bases matching TRBD1. The CDR3 is made up of 15 amino acids. J gave up 1 base and V 3 bases, and 4 bases lay outside the gene matches. From germline, CDR1 is SGHDT and CDR2 YYEEEE. CDR3 protein: CASSYLTGGTDTQYF. The DNA for the CDR3 is TGTGCCAGCAGCTATCTGACAGGGGGCACAGATACGCAGTATTTT. Supplemented by reference TRBV5-6 and TRBJ2-3, the full variable domain reads DAGVTQSPTHLIKTRGQQVTLRCSPKSGHDTVSWYQQALGQGPQFIFQYYEEEERQRGNFPDRFSGHQFPNYSSELNVNALLLGDSALYLCASSYLTGGTDTQYFGPGTRLTVL.

This chain connects TRBV7-9 to TRBJ2-3; D remains unclear. This CDR3 comprises 14 residues. V lost 5 bases and J lost 0, with 9 bases in between. Germline CDR1 is SEHNR and CDR2 is FQNEAQ (reference sequence). CDR3 region: CASSPRLSTDTQYF. As DNA, the CDR3 is TGTGCCAGCAGCCCCCGGTTGAGCACAGATACGCAGTATTTT.

Only a few counts were recorded for this clone. The chain employs TRBV10-3 and TRBJ1-2; 9 nucleotides agree with TRBD1. The germline CDR1 and CDR2 sequences are ENHRY and SYGVKD. This CDR3 has 15 amino acids. Trimming at V came to 2 bases and at J to 5 bases, leaving 6 bases not matched to a gene. The CDR3 DNA sequence: TGTGCCATCAGTGAGAGGGGACAGGGAGAGTATGGCTACACCTTC. This translates into CAISERGQGEYGYTF.

V is TRBV11-2 and J is TRBJ2-2; 7 nucleotides align to TRBD2. J gave up 5 bases and V 7 bases, and 10 bases lay outside the gene matches. CDR1 and CDR2 from the germline V gene are SGHAT and FQNNGV. The CDR3 extends over 15 amino acids. The CDR3 spells CASTLGRRGTGELFF. In DNA form, the CDR3 reads TGTGCCAGCACGTTGGGCAGGCGGGGGACCGGGGAGCTGTTTTTT.

The chain has TRBV6-5 and TRBJ1-5; 7 nucleotides align to TRBD1. This CDR3 is 15 amino acids long. From germline, CDR1 is MNHEY and CDR2 SVGAGI. Losses at the gene ends were 0 bases for V and 7 bases for J; bases not matched to a gene: 6. The CDR3 loop reads CASSYSKGGGQPQHF. In nucleotides, the CDR3 is TGTGCCAGCAGTTACTCGAAAGGGGGCGGGCAGCCCCAGCATTTT.

This clone has just a few counts. The rearrangement links TRBV6-1 to TRBJ2-2; tentatively, D is TRBD1 or TRBD2 (6 bases each). The CDR3 has 15 residues. Germline V gives CDR1 MNHNS, CDR2 SASEGT. V was pared by 5 bases and J by 6 bases, with 16 bases between. The CDR3 protein is CASSPRGSGAGELFF. CDR3 nucleotides: TGTGCCAGCAGTCCCAGGGGTAGCGGCGCCGGGGAGCTGTTTTTT.

CDR3 sequence: CAWSRGELGYGYTF. The DNA for the CDR3 is TGTGCCTGGAGTAGGGGTGAACTCGGCTATGGCTACACCTTC. The chain links TRBV30 to TRBJ1-2; weak D call: TRBD1 (5 bases). The V and J ends lost 2 bases and 4 bases respectively, with 14 bases between them. Germline V gives CDR1 GTSNPN, CDR2 SVGIG (reference sequence). The CDR3 loop spans 14 amino acids.

This chain joins TRBV4-1 and TRBJ2-7; 12 bases are shared with TRBD1. V shed 4 bases, J shed 4 bases, and the junction held 2 bases outside the gene matches. The germline V gene encodes CDR1 MGHRA and CDR2 YSYEKL. The CDR3 totals 14 residues. For the CDR3, the DNA is TGCGCCAGCAGCCGGGACAGGGGGCCTTACGAGCAGTACTTC. Its translation: CASSRDRGPYEQYF.

The chain links TRBV11-2 to TRBJ2-7, with D unresolved. Germline CDR1 and CDR2: SGHAT and FQNNGV. The CDR3 contains 14 residues. V was cut by 5 bases and J by 3 bases, with 14 bases left in between. The CDR3 reads CASSPSGQIYEQYF. CDR3 in DNA: TGTGCCAGCAGCCCGAGTGGCCAGATCTACGAGCAGTACTTC.

This clone was seen more than once but under ten times. The chain has TRBV5-1 and TRBJ2-3; TRBD2 matches at 13 bases. Germline CDR1 is SGHRS and CDR2 is YFSETQ. The V gene end was trimmed by 4 bases and the J gene end by 3 bases; junction bases not matched to a gene: 5. This CDR3 has 16 amino acids. CDR3 DNA: TGCGCCAGCAGCCAGACTAGCGGGGGGAATACAGATACGCAGTATTTT. Encoded protein: CASSQTSGGNTDTQYF.

The rearrangement links TRBV2 to TRBJ1-2; 8 bases are a match to TRBD1. Germline lookup yields CDR1 SNHLY and CDR2 FYNNEI. The junction had 0 bases not matched to a gene; V was cut back by 3 bases and J by 3 bases. The CDR3 covers 13 residues. CDR3 nucleotide sequence: TGTGCCAGCAGTGAGGACAGGGACTATGGCTACACCTTC. Translation gives CASSEDRDYGYTF.

This clone was seen once. The V gene is TRBV6-1, the J gene TRBJ1-2; 10 bases align to TRBD1. Per germline, CDR1 MNHNS and CDR2 SASEGT. Germline trimming cut 8 bases from V and 5 bases from J; bases unmatched to any gene: 5. The CDR3 has 13 amino acids. This chain's CDR3 is CASADRGLYGYTF. The CDR3 coding sequence is TGTGCCAGCGCCGACAGGGGGCTATATGGCTACACCTTC.